These T cell receptor beta chains were read from a single sample in a study of blood T cell repertoires in COVID-19. Using immunoSEQ multiplex PCR, the repertoire was profiled, and TCRdb retains in-frame clones only, with some absent. The sample has over 150,000 clones; approximately 88% are singletons. What was sequenced was PBMCs or T cells enriched from blood (not recorded which). These receptors all come from a young woman who had recovered from COVID-19. Both conserved end residues are part of each CDR3. D genes are given only for firm matches. Only some rows state a clone size, as once, few, many or a class for expanded clones.

d_call clone_size j_call v_call cdr3_nt cdr3_aa
TRBD1 once TRBJ1-4 TRBV5-1 TGCGCCAGCAGCATGACAGGGGGGCAGGAAAAACTGTTTTTT CASSMTGGQEKLFF
TRBD1 . TRBJ1-1 TRBV7-9 TGTGCCAGCAGTTACACAGGGGGCCCAGGGGCTTTCTTT CASSYTGGPGAFF
. once TRBJ2-3 TRBV5-1 TGCGCCAGTCATTCCTCAAGGGGGGGCGTCACAGATACGCAGTATTTT CASHSSRGGVTDTQYF
TRBD1 . TRBJ1-2 TRBV5-8 TGTGCCAGCAGCCACAGGGACAGGGGGAGTGGCTACACCTTC CASSHRDRGSGYTF
TRBD1 . TRBJ1-4 TRBV7-9 TGTGCCAGCAGCTCTGACAGGGGGCATGAAAAACTGTTTTTT CASSSDRGHEKLFF
TRBD1 . TRBJ2-1 TRBV5-3 TGTGCCAGAAGCCCCAGACAGGGTAGGGGGAACAATGAGCAGTTCTTC CARSPRQGRGNNEQFF
. few TRBJ2-2 TRBV18 TGTGCCAGCTCATTCTCCACCGGGGAGCTGTTTTTT CASSFSTGELFF
TRBD2 . TRBJ2-1 TRBV28 TGTGCCAGCAGTTTAGGGCTAGCGGGGGGGCGATACAATGAGCAGTTCTTC CASSLGLAGGRYNEQFF
. . TRBJ1-1 TRBV5-1 TGCGCCAGCAGCTTGGCCGGCGGGTCTGGAGCTTTCTTT CASSLAGGSGAFF
TRBD1 . TRBJ2-7 TRBV7-2 TGTGCCAGCAGCACCCGGACAGGGCAGTCGGAGCAGTACTTC CASSTRTGQSEQYF
. . TRBJ1-6 TRBV28 TGTGCCAGCAGTTTACCCCTCGGTCAGGATGGTCCACCCCTCCACTTT CASSLPLGQDGPPLHF
TRBD1 . TRBJ1-5 TRBV19 TGTGCCAGTAGTTCCGGACAGGGGCCTCAGCCCCAGCATTTT CASSSGQGPQPQHF
TRBD2 . TRBJ2-2 TRBV5-4 TGTGCCAGCAGCTTGGGACTAGCGGGGGAGAACACCGGGGAGCTGTTTTTT CASSLGLAGENTGELFF
TRBD1 . TRBJ1-6 TRBV5-1 TGCGCCAGCAGTCCCAGCGACAGGGCCTCCTATAATTCACCCCTCCACTTT CASSPSDRASYNSPLHF
. . TRBJ2-7 TRBV28 TGTGCCAGCGAACTCCGGGGGGCGAGGGTGCAGTACTTC CASELRGARVQYF
. . TRBJ1-3 TRBV15 TGTGCCACCAGCAAACTCTCTGGAAACACCATATATTTT CATSKLSGNTIYF
. . TRBJ1-1 TRBV10-2 TGCGCCAGCAGTGGCGCGGGGGTTGAAGCTTTCTTT CASSGAGVEAFF
. . TRBJ2-6 TRBV13 TGTGCCAGCAGCCCATTCTCTGGGGCCAACGTCCTGACTTTC CASSPFSGANVLTF
TRBD2 . TRBJ2-6 TRBV5-1 TGCGCCAGCAGCGAGGGACTAGTGAACTCTGGGGCCAACGTCCTGACTTTC CASSEGLVNSGANVLTF
TRBD2 . TRBJ2-3 TRBV14 TGTGCCAGCAGCCAAGATAGAGCTAGCGGGATCACAGATACGCAGTATTTT CASSQDRASGITDTQYF
. . TRBJ1-2 TRBV2 TGTGCCAGCAGCCGACAGAGAGAATATGGCTACACCTTC CASSRQREYGYTF
. . TRBJ2-7 TRBV12-3/TRBV12-4 TGTGCCAGCAGTTTACTAGCGCCCTACGAGCAGTACTTC CASSLLAPYEQYF
. . TRBJ2-2 TRBV28 TGTGCCAGCAGTCCTCGGAGAGACACCGGGGAGCTGTTTTTT CASSPRRDTGELFF
. . TRBJ1-1 TRBV7-8 TGTGCCAGCAGCTGGGGGGGGCAGATTAACACTGAAGCTTTCTTT CASSWGGQINTEAFF
. . TRBJ2-3 TRBV5-5 TGTGCCAGCAGCTTCTTGGCCGGAGGGGGCTGGACAGATACGCAGTATTTT CASSFLAGGGWTDTQYF
TRBD1 once TRBJ1-1 TRBV29-1 TGCAGCGTCGCGACAGGGGGGACTGAAGCTTTCTTT CSVATGGTEAFF
TRBD1 . TRBJ1-5 TRBV6-1 TGTGCCAGCAGTGAACAGGGGGGACAGGCCCAGCATTTT CASSEQGGQAQHF
TRBD1 . TRBJ2-7 TRBV6-6 TGTGCCAGCAGCCCCGGGACAGTCCCTACGCCGCAGTACTTC CASSPGTVPTPQYF
. few TRBJ1-2 TRBV6-5 TGTGCCAGCAGTTACGGGGGGTGGCGGATGTATGGCTACACCTTC CASSYGGWRMYGYTF
. once TRBJ1-2 TRBV24-1 TGTGCCACCAGTGACAGGGCTAACTATGGCTACACCTTC CATSDRANYGYTF
. . TRBJ1-5 TRBV28 TGTGCCAGCAGTTTCTCGGGATACGGGGTGGAGTATCAGCATTTT CASSFSGYGVEYQHF
. . TRBJ1-5 TRBV5-5 TGTGCCAGCAGTCGGTTGGGTTCGGGGTCAAGTCAGCCCCAGCATTTT CASSRLGSGSSQPQHF
TRBD1 . TRBJ1-3 TRBV29-1 TGCAGCGTCCATGGGACAGGGGGCTCTGGAAACACCATATATTTT CSVHGTGGSGNTIYF
TRBD2 . TRBJ2-1 TRBV10-3 TGTGCCATCAGCTCGCGGGAGGACCACAATGAGCAGTTCTTC CAISSREDHNEQFF
TRBD2 . TRBJ2-3 TRBV29-1 TGCAGCGTTGACTCTACTAGCGGGGGGGTTGAAGATACGCAGTATTTT CSVDSTSGGVEDTQYF
TRBD1 . TRBJ1-2 TRBV27 TGTGCCAGCAGTTTTCTTGGACAGGGGGGTTATGGCTACACCTTC CASSFLGQGGYGYTF
TRBD1 few TRBJ1-4 TRBV7-9 TGTGCCAGCAGCTCTCAGGGGGCCACTAATGAAAAACTGTTTTTT CASSSQGATNEKLFF
. . TRBJ2-3 TRBV3-1/TRBV3-2 TGTGCCAGCAGCCAAGAGGGGCGGGACGGCCCTAGCACAGATACGCAGTATTTT CASSQEGRDGPSTDTQYF
. . TRBJ2-7 TRBV5-1 TGCGCCAGCAGCCGTACCCTTAAGGGGCCCGAGCAGTACTTC CASSRTLKGPEQYF
TRBD1 . TRBJ2-7 TRBV9 TGTGCCAGCAGCGTGGACAGGTACTCCTACGAGCAGTACTTC CASSVDRYSYEQYF
. . TRBJ2-1 TRBV7-6 TGTGCCAGCAGTTCGGGAGACCTCTCGCGGATCTTC CASSSGDLSRIF
TRBD1 . TRBJ1-2 TRBV7-8 TGTGCCAGCAGCATCATCAGGGGGAAGGATGGCTACACCTTC CASSIIRGKDGYTF
TRBD2 . TRBJ2-7 TRBV2 TGTGCCAGCAGTGGGTCACTAGCGGGAGTGCAGTACTTC CASSGSLAGVQYF